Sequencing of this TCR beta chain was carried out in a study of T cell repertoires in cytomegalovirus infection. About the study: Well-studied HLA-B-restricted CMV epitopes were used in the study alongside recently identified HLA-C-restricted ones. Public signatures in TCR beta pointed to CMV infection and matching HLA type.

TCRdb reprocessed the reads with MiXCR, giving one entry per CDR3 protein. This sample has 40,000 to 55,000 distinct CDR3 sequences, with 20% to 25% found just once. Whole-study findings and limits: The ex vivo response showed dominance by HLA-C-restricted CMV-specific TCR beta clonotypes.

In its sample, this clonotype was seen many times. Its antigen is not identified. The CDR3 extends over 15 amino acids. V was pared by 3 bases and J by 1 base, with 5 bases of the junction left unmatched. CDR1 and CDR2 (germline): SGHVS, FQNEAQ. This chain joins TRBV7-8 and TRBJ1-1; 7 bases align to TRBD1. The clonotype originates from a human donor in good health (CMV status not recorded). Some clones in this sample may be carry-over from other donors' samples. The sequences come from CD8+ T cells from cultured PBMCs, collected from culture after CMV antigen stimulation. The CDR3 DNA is TGTGCCAGCAGCTTGAGAGGACAGGCGAACACTGAAGCTTTCTTT. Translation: CASSLRGQANTEAFF.